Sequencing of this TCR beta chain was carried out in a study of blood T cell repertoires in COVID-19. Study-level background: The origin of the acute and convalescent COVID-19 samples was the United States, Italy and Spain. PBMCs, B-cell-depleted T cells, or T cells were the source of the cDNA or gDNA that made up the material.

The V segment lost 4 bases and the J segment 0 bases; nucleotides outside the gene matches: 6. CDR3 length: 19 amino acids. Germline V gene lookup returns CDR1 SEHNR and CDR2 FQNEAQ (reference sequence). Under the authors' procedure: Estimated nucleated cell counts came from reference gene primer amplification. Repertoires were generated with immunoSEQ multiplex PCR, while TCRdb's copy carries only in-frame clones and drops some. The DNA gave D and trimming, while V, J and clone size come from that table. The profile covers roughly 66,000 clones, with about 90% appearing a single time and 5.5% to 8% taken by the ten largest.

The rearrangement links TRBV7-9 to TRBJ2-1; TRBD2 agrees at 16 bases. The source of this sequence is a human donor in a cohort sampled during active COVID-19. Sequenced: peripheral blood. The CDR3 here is CASSSQGLAGGSSYNEQFF. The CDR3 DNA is TGTGCCAGCAGCTCACAGGGACTAGCGGGGGGGTCCTCCTACAATGAGCAGTTCTTC.